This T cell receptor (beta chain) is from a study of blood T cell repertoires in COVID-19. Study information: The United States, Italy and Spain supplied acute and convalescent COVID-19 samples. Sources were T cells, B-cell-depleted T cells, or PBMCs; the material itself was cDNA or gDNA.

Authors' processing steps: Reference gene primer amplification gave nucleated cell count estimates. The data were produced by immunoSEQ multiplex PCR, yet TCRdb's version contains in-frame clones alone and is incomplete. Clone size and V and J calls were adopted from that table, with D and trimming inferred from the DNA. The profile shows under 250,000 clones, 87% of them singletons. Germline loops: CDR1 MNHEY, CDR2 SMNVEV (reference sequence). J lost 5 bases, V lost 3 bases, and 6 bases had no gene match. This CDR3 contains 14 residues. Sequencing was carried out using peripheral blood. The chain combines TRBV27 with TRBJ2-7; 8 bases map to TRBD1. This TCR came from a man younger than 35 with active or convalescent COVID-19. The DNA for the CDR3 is TGTGCCAGCAGTTTGGTGCAGGGGGCAAACGAGCAGTACTTC. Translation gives CASSLVQGANEQYF.